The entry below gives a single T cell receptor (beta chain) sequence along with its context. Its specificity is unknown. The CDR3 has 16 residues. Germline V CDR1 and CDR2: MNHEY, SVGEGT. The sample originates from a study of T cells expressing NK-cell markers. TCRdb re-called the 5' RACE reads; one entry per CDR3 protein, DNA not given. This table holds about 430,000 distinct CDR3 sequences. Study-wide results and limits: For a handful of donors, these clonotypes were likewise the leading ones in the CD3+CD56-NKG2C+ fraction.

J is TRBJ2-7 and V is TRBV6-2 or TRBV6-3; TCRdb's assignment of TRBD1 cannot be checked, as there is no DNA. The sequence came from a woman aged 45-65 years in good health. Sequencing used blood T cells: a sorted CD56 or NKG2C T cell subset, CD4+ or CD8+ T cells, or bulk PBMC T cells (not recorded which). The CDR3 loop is CASSSRQGLYYYEQYF.